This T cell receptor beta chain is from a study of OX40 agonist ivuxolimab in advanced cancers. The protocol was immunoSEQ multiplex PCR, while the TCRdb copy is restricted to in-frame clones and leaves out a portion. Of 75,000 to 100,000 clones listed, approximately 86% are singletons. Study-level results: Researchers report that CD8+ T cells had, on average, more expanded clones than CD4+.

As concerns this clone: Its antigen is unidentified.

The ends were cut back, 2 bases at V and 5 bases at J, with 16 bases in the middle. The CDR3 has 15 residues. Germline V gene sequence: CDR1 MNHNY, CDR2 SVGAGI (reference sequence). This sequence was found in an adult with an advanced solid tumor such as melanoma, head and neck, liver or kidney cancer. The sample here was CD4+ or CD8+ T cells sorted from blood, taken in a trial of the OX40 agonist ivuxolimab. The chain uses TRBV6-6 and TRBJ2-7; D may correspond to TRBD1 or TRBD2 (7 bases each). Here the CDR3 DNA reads TGTGCCAGCAGTTACCGACAGGGAGGGAACCACGAGCAGTACTTC. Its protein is CASSYRQGGNHEQYF.